A single sample gave rise to the 20 T cell receptor beta chains below, sequenced in a study of human T cells and chemical hapten exposure. Time point given: pre-sensitization, week 0. Treatment reported: therapeutic diphenylcyclopropenone sensitization with weekly scalp DPC. One entry per CDR3 protein results from TCRdb running MiXCR on the RACE reads. The sample includes around 56,000 distinct CDR3 sequences, around 10% of them seen just once. The sample was whole blood, taken in connection with sensitization to the hapten diphenylcyclopropenone (DPC). These receptors were taken from a middle-aged man with alopecia areata. Some clones in this sample may be carry-over from other donors' samples.

This clonotype was seen repeatedly, ten times or more. The chain combines TRBV12-3 or TRBV12-4 with TRBJ1-5; D is unclear. The CDR3 sequence is 15 residues long. With 2 bases removed from V and 1 base from J, the gap between germline ends came to 9 bases. The CDR3 coding sequence is TGTGCCAGCAGTTTAAGTTCTGAGAGCAATCAGCCCCAGCATTTT. Translated: CASSLSSESNQPQHF.

This clonotype came up many times. The chain links TRBV6-2 or TRBV6-3 to TRBJ1-5, with a possible D match to TRBD1 (6 bases). This CDR3 spans 14 amino acids. V dropped 5 bases and J dropped 9 bases, with 17 bases sitting between them. Germline values: CDR1 MNHEY, CDR2 SVGEGT. CDR3 coding DNA: TGTGCCAGCAGTCCGAATACAGGGACTAGGCCCCAGCATTTT. It yields the protein CASSPNTGTRPQHF.

The chain uses TRBV6-1 and TRBJ2-1; 7 bases map to TRBD1. The CDR3 contains 17 residues. V shed 2 bases, J shed 5 bases, and the junction held 12 bases outside the gene matches. Germline CDR1 and CDR2: MNHNS and SASEGT. In DNA form, the CDR3 reads TGTGCCAGCAGTGAATCCATTCTAGCTCAGGGGGACAATGAGCAGTTCTTC. Translating it yields CASSESILAQGDNEQFF.

Comments on this clonotype: This may be a read error: a much more frequent sequence differs by one nucleotide. CDR3 nucleotide sequence: TGCAGCGCAGGGGGATCCCCCACTGAAGCTTTATTT. Residues: CSAGGSPTEALF. The rearrangement joins TRBV29-1 to TRBJ1-1; 7 bases match TRBD1. Germline-derived CDR1 and CDR2 are SQVTM and ANQGSEA. The CDR3 has 12 residues.

This clonotype was observed a handful of times. The V gene is TRBV7-9, the J gene TRBJ2-5, with D uncertain. The CDR3 has 13 amino acids. Germline V CDR1 and CDR2: SEHNR, FQNEAQ (reference sequence). V lost 4 bases, J lost 1 base, and 7 bases lay in between. CDR3 nucleotide sequence: TGTGCCAGCAGCTCTACACCCCAAGAGACCCAGTACTTC. Translating gives CASSSTPQETQYF.

This clonotype was recorded many times. This chain joins TRBV5-4 and TRBJ2-5; D remains unclear. V shed 4 bases and J shed 4 bases, with 11 bases lying between them. Germline CDR1 reads SGHNT; CDR2 reads YYREEE (reference sequence). The length of the CDR3 is 13 residues. CDR3 loop: CASSERASETQYF. CDR3 DNA sequence: TGTGCCAGCAGCGAACGGGCCTCAGAGACCCAGTACTTC.

To note about this clonotype: A much larger clone lies a single base off, so this may be a read error. The rearrangement joins TRBV12-3 or TRBV12-4 to TRBJ2-3; D remains unclear. The CDR3 totals 12 residues. V was cut by 6 bases and J by 2 bases, with 6 bases left in between. As DNA, the CDR3 is TGTGCCAGCAGCTCAGACACAGATACGCAGTATTTT. It translates to CASSSDTDTQYF.

V gene TRBV7-9 combines with J gene TRBJ2-2; 8 positions agree with TRBD2. This CDR3 region has 22 residues. Germline CDR1 SEHNR, CDR2 FQNEAQ (reference sequence). V gave up 5 bases and J gave up 0 bases; unmatched junction bases: 23. CDR3 nucleotide sequence: TGTGCCAGCAGCCACCCAGGGGAAAGATCCCCCAGCGGGAGAACGAACACCGGGGAGCTGTTTTTT. Its translation: CASSHPGERSPSGRTNTGELFF.

This clonotype was detected only a few times. The chain has TRBV6-4 and TRBJ2-2, with D perhaps TRBD1 (5 bases). The germline gives CDR1 MRHNA, CDR2 SNTAGT. Trimming pared 0 bases from V and 2 bases from J, leaving 10 bases between. The CDR3 is 16 amino acids. CDR3 DNA: TGTGCCAGCAGTGACTCGGTCAGGGAAAACACCGGGGAGCTGTTTTTT. This translates into CASSDSVRENTGELFF.

This clonotype was seen repeatedly, ten times or more. This chain joins TRBV6-1 and TRBJ1-6, with D maybe TRBD1 (5 bases). CDR1 MNHNS and CDR2 SASEGT come from the germline V gene. CDR3 length: 14 amino acids. Trimming pared 3 bases from V and 6 bases from J, leaving 9 bases between. Here the CDR3 reads CASSDRAGNSPLHF. Here the CDR3 DNA reads TGTGCCAGCAGTGACAGGGCTGGTAATTCACCCCTCCACTTT.

The J gene is TRBJ1-2, the V gene TRBV12-5, with D perhaps matching TRBD1 (5 bases). Trimming shortened V by 6 bases and J by 4 bases, and 21 bases separated the two germline ends. Germline loops: CDR1 LGHNT, CDR2 FRNRAP. The CDR3 covers 16 residues. The CDR3 DNA sequence: TGTGCTAGTGGGGAACTCCGGGACGGTAACCTCTATGGCTACACCTTC. Translating gives CASGELRDGNLYGYTF.

The chain joins TRBV19 to TRBJ1-2; TRBD1 is a possible D gene (5 bases). The germline V gene encodes CDR1 LNHDA and CDR2 SQIVND (reference sequence). V was pared by 6 bases and J by 5 bases, with 16 bases between. There are 14 residues in the CDR3. This CDR3 reads CASSITQGPYGYTF. DNA of the CDR3: TGTGCCAGTAGCATAACTCAGGGACCGTATGGCTACACCTTC.

This clonotype was counted many times. The chain uses TRBV6-5 and TRBJ2-7; D may correspond to TRBD1 or TRBD2 (7 bases each). V shed 5 bases and J shed 6 bases, with 20 bases lying between them. Germline CDR1 reads MNHEY; CDR2 reads SVGAGI. The CDR3 runs to 15 residues. The CDR3 nucleotides read TGTGCCAGCAGTAGCGGGACAGAGCGCCGGGGCGAGCAGTACTTC. The encoded protein is CASSSGTERRGEQYF.

This clonotype was found a few times. The V and J genes are TRBV12-3 or TRBV12-4 and TRBJ1-5, with D possibly TRBD1 on 6 matching bases. Trimming removed 5 bases from V and 6 bases from J, with 14 bases in between. The CDR3 contains 14 residues. The CDR3 reads CASSGNRDSQPQHF. The DNA of the CDR3 is TGTGCCAGCAGTGGGAACAGGGATAGTCAGCCCCAGCATTTT.

This chain joins TRBV2 and TRBJ2-7; D is perhaps TRBD1 or TRBD2 (5 bases each). The CDR3 extends over 13 amino acids. Germline assignment: CDR1 SNHLY and CDR2 FYNNEI. V was cut by 6 bases and J by 4 bases, with 13 bases left in between. The chain's CDR3 is CASRRVRGYEQYF. CDR3 in DNA: TGTGCCAGCAGGCGGGTAAGGGGATACGAGCAGTACTTC.

This clonotype was counted only a few times. The chain uses TRBV27 and TRBJ2-4, with D tentatively TRBD2 (7 bases). Germline V gene sequence: CDR1 MNHEY, CDR2 SMNVEV (reference sequence). This CDR3 has 18 amino acids. The ends were cut back, 3 bases at V and 0 bases at J, with 18 bases in the middle. The chain's CDR3 is CASSLRRIGGQAKNIQYF. The CDR3 region has the DNA TGTGCCAGCAGTTTGCGGAGAATCGGGGGGCAAGCCAAAAACATTCAGTACTTC.

The gene calls are TRBV12-3 or TRBV12-4 and TRBJ2-3, with a weak D call TRBD2 (5 bases). The CDR3 is 17 amino acids. Trimming removed 3 bases at V and 2 bases at J, with 18 bases between. Written as DNA, the CDR3 is TGTGCCAGCAGTTTTTACGGAGACCTAGCCGCCACAGATACGCAGTATTTT. Its translation is CASSFYGDLAATDTQYF.

The J gene is TRBJ2-7, the V gene TRBV4-1, with 10 bases fitting TRBD1. CDR3 length equals 14 residues. Germline CDR1 and CDR2: MGHRA and YSYEKL. Trimming cost V 4 bases and J 4 bases; bases outside gene matches: 4. The CDR3 DNA follows: TGCGCCAGCAGCCCGACAGGGGGCGCGTACGAGCAGTACTTC. Translation gives CASSPTGGAYEQYF.

This clonotype came up a few times. The CDR3 DNA reads as TGCAGTGCGTCCCCTTTCCGGGGGACCTATGAGCAGTTCTTC. This encodes CSASPFRGTYEQFF. V gene TRBV20-1 combines with J gene TRBJ2-1, with D perhaps matching TRBD2 (6 bases). With 6 bases removed from V and 8 bases from J, the gap between germline ends came to 20 bases. Germline CDR1 is DFQATT and CDR2 is SNEGSKA (reference sequence). The CDR3 covers 14 residues.

This clonotype was counted ten times or more. The chain employs TRBV28 and TRBJ2-5; 8 bases agree with TRBD2. Germline CDR1 and CDR2: MDHEN and SYDVKM. Trimming removed 6 bases from V and 1 base from J; junction bases left unmatched: 10. The CDR3 length is 16 residues. The CDR3 nucleotides read TGTGCCAGCAGACGGCGGGGGGCTTCCCCCCAAGAGACCCAGTACTTC. It is translated as CASRRRGASPQETQYF.